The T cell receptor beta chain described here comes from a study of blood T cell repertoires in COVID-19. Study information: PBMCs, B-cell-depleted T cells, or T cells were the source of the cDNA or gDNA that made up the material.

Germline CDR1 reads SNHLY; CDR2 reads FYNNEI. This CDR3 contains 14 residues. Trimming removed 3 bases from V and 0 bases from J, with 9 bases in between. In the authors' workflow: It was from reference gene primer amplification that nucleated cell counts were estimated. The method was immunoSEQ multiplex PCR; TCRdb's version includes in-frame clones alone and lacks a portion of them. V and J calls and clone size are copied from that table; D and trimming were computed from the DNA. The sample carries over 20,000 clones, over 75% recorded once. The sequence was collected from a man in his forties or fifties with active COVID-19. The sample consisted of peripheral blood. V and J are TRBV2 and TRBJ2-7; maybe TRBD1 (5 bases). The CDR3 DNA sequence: TGTGCCAGCAGTGATGGGCAGGGCTCCTACGAGCAGTACTTC. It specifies CASSDGQGSYEQYF.